This TCR beta chain was recorded in a study of blood T cells in healthy people across ages. A few counts support this clonotype. This CDR3 spans 15 amino acids. Germline V CDR1 and CDR2: SEHNR, FQNEAQ (reference sequence). Combining a sample-barcoded 5' primer with a J-beta primer mix, a second PCR ran for roughly 6 to 12 cycles. TCRdb fed the 5' RACE reads into MiXCR, producing one record per CDR3 protein. The sample shows some 560,000 distinct CDR3 sequences, 25% to 35% of them seen only once. This sample also appeared in a second study, on T cells of mothers and their children.

Sequenced material: blood. The clonotype originates from a boy between 2 and 10 years old in good health. V is TRBV7-9 and J is TRBJ2-5; D is unclear. The J call may be wrong; the DNA end is better matched by TRBJ2-7. The CDR3 is CASSLAVAAAYEQYF. In DNA form, the CDR3 reads TGTGCCAGCAGCTTAGCGGTGGCAGCCGCCTACGAGCAGTACTTC.